This T cell receptor beta chain derives from a study of cytomegalovirus exposure and HLA in healthy donors. Overall study findings and caveats: In a later analysis, a missense DCLRE1C variant was linked to TCR beta V- and J-gene trimming.

Germline loops: CDR1 SGHKS, CDR2 YYEKEE (reference sequence). The CDR3 loop spans 15 amino acids. V shed 4 bases and J shed 5 bases, with 18 bases lying between them. The PCR had 60 Vbeta and 13 Jbeta primers. The method was immunoSEQ multiplex PCR; TCRdb's version includes in-frame clones alone and lacks a portion of them. This sample has 150,000 or so clones, with around 79% found just once. Only one count was recorded for this clone. Its matching antigen is unknown. The receptor was isolated from a man younger than 45 in good health and CMV-seropositive. Specimen: PBMCs. The gene calls are TRBV5-5 and TRBJ1-1; D is undetermined. CDR3 in amino acids: CASSPRAGIETEAFF. The CDR3 DNA reads as TGTGCCAGCAGCCCGAGAGCGGGGATCGAAACTGAAGCTTTCTTT.